This T cell receptor beta chain was captured in a study of T cell changes during pregnancy in multiple sclerosis. Measured with immunoSEQ multiplex PCR; TCRdb has only the in-frame clones, and not every one. Seen here are 25,000 to 40,000 clones, roughly nine tenths observed once, and the top ten hold about 3.9%. There are 14 residues in the CDR3. V shed 11 bases and J shed 1 base, with 15 bases lying between them. Germline V gene lookup returns CDR1 LNHDA and CDR2 SQIVND (reference sequence). The sequence came from a female donor in good health, enrolled as a control in a pregnancy study. The sample in question was CD8+ T cells from peripheral blood mononuclear cells, obtained in the second trimester of pregnancy. The V gene is TRBV19, the J gene TRBJ1-3; a weak D match, TRBD1 (5 bases). CDR3 DNA sequence: TGTGCCTCAGTCCAAGACAGTTCTGGAAACACCATATATTTT. Protein product: CASVQDSSGNTIYF. The full variable domain, rest sourced from reference TRBV19 and TRBJ1-3, is DGGITQSPKYLFRKEGQNVTLSCEQNLNHDAMYWYRQDPGQGLRLIYYSQIVNDFQKGDIAEGYSVSREKKESFPLTVTSAQKNPTAFYLCASVQDSSGNTIYFGEGSWLTVV.